This TCR beta chain was recorded in a study of shared clonotypes between healthy human individuals. The method was immunoSEQ multiplex PCR; TCRdb's version includes in-frame clones alone and lacks a portion of them. The sample lists 2 million to 2.5 million clones; approximately 93% were seen once. The CDR3 contains 12 residues. V gave up 5 bases and J gave up 6 bases, with 8 bases separating them. Germline V gene lookup returns CDR1 SGHTA and CDR2 FQGNSA. Worth noting for this clone: Its antigen is undetermined.

General observations from the study: Limited genetic and exposure-history diversity came from having few donors.

Source material: naive CD4+ T cells from PBMCs. Subset reported: CD45RA+ positively selected. This sequence originates from a man aged 18 to 30 in good health. Some clones in this sample may be carry-over from other donors' samples. The genes are TRBV7-2 and TRBJ2-1; no definite D call. CDR3 in amino acids: CASSPPGNEQFF. For the CDR3, the DNA is TGTGCCAGCAGCCCCCCAGGCAATGAGCAGTTCTTC.